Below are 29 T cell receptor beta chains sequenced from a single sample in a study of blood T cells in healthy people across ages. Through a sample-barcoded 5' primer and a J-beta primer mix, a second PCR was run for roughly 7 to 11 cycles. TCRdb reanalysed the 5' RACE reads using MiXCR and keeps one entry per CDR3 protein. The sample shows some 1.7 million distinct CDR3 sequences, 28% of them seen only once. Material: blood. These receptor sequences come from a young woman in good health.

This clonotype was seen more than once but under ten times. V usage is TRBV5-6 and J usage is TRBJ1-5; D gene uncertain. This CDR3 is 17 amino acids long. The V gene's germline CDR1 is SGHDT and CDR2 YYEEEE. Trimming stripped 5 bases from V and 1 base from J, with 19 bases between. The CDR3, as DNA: TGTGCCAGCAGTTCCTTCGCATTTCGTAGAAGCAATCAGCCCCAGCATTTT. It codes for CASSSFAFRRSNQPQHF.

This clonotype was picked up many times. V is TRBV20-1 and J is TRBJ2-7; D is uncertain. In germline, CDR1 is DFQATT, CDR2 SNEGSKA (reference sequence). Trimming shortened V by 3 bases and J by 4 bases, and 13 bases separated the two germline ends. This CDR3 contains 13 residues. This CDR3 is CSASGQGSYEQYF. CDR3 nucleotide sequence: TGCAGTGCTAGTGGGCAAGGATCATACGAGCAGTACTTC.

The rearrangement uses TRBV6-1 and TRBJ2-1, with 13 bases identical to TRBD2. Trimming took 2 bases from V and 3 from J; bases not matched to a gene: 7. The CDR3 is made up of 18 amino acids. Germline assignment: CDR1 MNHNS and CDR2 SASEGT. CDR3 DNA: TGTGCCAGCAGTGAAAGGTTAGGACTAGCGGGGGTCTACAATGAGCAGTTCTTC. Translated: CASSERLGLAGVYNEQFF.

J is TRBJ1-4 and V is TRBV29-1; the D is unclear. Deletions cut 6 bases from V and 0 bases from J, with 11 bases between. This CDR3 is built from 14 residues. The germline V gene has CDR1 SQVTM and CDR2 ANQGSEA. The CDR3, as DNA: TGCAGCGTCTGGACGGAGGCAACTAATGAAAAACTGTTTTTT. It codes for CSVWTEATNEKLFF.

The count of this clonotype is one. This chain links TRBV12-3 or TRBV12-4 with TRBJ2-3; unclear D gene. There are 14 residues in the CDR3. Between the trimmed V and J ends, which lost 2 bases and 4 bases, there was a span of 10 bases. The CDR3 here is CASSLLYQADTQYF. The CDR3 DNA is TGTGCCAGCAGTTTATTGTACCAGGCAGATACGCAGTATTTT.

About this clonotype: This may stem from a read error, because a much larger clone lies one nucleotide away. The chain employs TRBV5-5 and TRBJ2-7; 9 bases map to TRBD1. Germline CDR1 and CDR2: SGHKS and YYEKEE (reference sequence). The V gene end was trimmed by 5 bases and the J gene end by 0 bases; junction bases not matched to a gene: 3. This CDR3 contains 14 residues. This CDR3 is CASRKDRGSYEQYF. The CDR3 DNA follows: TGTGCCAGCAGGAAGGACAGGGGCTCCTACGAGCAGTACTTC.

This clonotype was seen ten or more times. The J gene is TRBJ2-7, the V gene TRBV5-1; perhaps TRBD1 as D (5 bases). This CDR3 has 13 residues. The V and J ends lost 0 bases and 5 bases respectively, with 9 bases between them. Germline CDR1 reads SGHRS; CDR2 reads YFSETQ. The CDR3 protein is CASSLDRYNEQYF. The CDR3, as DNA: TGCGCCAGCAGCTTGGACAGGTACAACGAGCAGTACTTC.

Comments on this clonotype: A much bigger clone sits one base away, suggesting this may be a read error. CDR3 protein: CASSQGLAGTETLYF. CDR3 nucleotide sequence: TGTGCCAGCAGCCAAGGACTAGCAGGAACCGAGACCCTGTACTTC. This chain links TRBV6-5 with TRBJ2-5; TRBD2 aligns across 8 bases. This CDR3 contains 15 residues. Per germline, CDR1 MNHEY and CDR2 SVGAGI.

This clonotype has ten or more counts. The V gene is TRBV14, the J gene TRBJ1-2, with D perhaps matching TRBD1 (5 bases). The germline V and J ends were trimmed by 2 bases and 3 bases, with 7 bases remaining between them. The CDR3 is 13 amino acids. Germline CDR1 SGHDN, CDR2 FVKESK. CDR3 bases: TGTGCCAGCAGCCAACAGGGTGACTATGGCTACACCTTC. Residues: CASSQQGDYGYTF.

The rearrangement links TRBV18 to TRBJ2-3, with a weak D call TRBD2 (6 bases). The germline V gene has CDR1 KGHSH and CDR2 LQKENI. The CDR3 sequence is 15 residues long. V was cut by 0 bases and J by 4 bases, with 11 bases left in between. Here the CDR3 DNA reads TGTGCCAGCTCACCACCAATCGGGGGAGCAGATACGCAGTATTTT. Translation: CASSPPIGGADTQYF.

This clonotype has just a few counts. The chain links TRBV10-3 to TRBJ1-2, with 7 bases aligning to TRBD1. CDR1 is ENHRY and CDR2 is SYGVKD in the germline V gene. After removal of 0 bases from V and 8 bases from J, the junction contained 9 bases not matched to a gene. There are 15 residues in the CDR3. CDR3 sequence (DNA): TGTGCCATCAGTGAGTCGGGGAGAGACAGGGAAGGCTACACCTTC. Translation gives CAISESGRDREGYTF.

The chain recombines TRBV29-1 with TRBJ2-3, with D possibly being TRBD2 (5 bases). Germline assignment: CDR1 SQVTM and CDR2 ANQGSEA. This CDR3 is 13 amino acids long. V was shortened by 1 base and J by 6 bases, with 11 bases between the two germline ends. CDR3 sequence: CSVEARPGDTQYF. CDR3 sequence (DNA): TGCAGCGTTGAAGCCCGTCCGGGGGATACGCAGTATTTT.

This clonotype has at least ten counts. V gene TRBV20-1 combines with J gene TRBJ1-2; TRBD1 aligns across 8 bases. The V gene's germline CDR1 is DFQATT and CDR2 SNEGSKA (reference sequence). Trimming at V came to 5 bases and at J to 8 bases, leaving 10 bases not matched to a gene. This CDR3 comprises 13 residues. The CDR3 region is CSADPGGIGGYTF. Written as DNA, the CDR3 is TGCAGTGCTGACCCAGGGGGCATAGGCGGCTACACCTTC.

The CDR3 loop is CAISERTPNTEAFF. As DNA, the CDR3 is TGTGCCATCAGTGAGAGAACGCCGAACACTGAAGCTTTCTTT. The chain recombines TRBV10-3 with TRBJ1-1; D is uncertain. The V gene's germline CDR1 is ENHRY and CDR2 SYGVKD. CDR3 length: 14 amino acids. V lost 2 bases, J lost 1 base, and 8 bases lay in between.

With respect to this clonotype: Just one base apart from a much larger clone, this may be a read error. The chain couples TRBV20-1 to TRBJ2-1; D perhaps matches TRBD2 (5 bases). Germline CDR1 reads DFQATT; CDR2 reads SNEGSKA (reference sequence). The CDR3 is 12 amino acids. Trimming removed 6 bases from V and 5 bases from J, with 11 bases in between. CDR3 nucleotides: TGCAGTGCCGAGGGATCCAACAATGAGCAGTTCTTC. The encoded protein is CSAEGSNNEQFF.

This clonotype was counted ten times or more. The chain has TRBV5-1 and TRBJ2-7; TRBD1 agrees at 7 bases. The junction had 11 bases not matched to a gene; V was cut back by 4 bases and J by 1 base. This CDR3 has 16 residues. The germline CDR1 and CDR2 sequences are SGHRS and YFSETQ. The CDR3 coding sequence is TGCGCCAGCAGCCCGGATTTGCGACAGGGTTCCTACGAGCAGTACTTC. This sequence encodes CASSPDLRQGSYEQYF. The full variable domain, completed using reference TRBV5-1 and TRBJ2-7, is KAGVTQTPRYLIKTRGQQVTLSCSPISGHRSVSWYQQTPGQGLQFLFEYFSETQRNKGNFPGRFSGRQFSNSRSEMNVSTLELGDSALYLCASSPDLRQGSYEQYFGPGTRLTVT.

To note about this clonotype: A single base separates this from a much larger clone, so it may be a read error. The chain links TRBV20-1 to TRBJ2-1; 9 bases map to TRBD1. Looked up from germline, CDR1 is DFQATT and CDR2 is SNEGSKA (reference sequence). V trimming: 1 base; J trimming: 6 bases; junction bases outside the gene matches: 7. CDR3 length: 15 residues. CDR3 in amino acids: CSARVPGTGLNEQFF. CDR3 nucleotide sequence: TGCAGTGCTAGAGTACCCGGGACAGGGCTCAATGAGCAGTTCTTC.

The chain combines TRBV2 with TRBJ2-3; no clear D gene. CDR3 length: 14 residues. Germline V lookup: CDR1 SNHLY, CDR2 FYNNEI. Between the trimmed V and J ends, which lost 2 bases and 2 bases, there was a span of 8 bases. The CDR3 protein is CASSEYRITDTQYF. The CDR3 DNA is TGTGCCAGCAGTGAATACCGAATCACAGATACGCAGTATTTT.

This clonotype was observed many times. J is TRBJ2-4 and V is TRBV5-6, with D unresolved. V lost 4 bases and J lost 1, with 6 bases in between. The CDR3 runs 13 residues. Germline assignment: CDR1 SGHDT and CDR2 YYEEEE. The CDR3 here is CASSEWAKNIQYF. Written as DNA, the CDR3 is TGTGCCAGCAGCGAGTGGGCCAAAAACATTCAGTACTTC.

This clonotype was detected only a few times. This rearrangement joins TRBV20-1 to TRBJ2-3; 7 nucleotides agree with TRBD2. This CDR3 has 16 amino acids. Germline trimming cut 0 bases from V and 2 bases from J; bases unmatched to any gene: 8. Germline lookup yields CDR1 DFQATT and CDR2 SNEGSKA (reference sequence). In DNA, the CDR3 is TGCAGTGCTAGAGATGCGCTAGCGGCATACACAGATACGCAGTATTTT. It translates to CSARDALAAYTDTQYF.

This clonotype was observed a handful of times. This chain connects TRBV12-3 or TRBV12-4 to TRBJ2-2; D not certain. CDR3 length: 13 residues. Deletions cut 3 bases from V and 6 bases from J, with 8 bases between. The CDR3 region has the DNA TGTGCCAGCAGTTTTCGGGCGTCCGGGGAGCTGTTTTTT. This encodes CASSFRASGELFF.

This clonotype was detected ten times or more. The CDR3 nucleotides are TGTGCCACCCCTAGCGGGAGGGCCATAGTTTTAAGCTCCTACAATGAGCAGTTCTTC. This sequence encodes CATPSGRAIVLSSYNEQFF. This sequence joins TRBV10-3 and TRBJ2-1; TRBD2 matches 12 bases. Per germline, CDR1 ENHRY and CDR2 SYGVKD. V lost 10 bases and J lost 0; bases outside the gene matches: 16. The CDR3 has 19 amino acids.

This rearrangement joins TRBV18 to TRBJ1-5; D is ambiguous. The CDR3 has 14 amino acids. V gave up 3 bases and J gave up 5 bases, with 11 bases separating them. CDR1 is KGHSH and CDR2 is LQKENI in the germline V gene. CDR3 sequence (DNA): TGTGCCAGCTCACCGTCGGAGGAGGATCAGCCCCAGCATTTT. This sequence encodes CASSPSEEDQPQHF.

In DNA form, the CDR3 reads TGTGCCAGCAGCTTAGCGCCCAGGGGAGGGGCAGAAGAGACCCAGTACTTC. As protein: CASSLAPRGGAEETQYF. The rearrangement uses TRBV11-1 and TRBJ2-5; D is possibly TRBD2 (7 bases). Trimming pared 0 bases from V and 3 bases from J, leaving 17 bases between. CDR1 and CDR2 from the germline V gene are SGHAT and FQDESV (reference sequence). This CDR3 spans 17 amino acids.

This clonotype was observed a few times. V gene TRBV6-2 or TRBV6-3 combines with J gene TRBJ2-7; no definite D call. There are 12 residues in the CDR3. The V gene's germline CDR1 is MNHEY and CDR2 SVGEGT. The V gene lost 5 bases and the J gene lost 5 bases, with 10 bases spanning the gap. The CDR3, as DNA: TGTGCCAGCAGTACAGTGGTCAACGAGCAGTACTTC. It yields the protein CASSTVVNEQYF.

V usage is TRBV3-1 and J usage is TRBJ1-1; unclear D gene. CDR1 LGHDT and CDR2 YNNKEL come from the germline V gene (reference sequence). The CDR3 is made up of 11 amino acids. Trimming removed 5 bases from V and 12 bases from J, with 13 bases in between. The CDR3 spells CASSARDWTFF. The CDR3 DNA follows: TGTGCCAGCAGCGCCCGGGATTGGACTTTCTTT.

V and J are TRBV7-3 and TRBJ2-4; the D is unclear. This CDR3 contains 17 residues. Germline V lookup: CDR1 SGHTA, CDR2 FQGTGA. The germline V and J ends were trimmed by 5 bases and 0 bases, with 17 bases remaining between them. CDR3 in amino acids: CASSPTRPAVAKNIQYF. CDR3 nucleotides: TGTGCCAGCAGCCCCACCCGGCCGGCGGTAGCCAAAAACATTCAGTACTTC.

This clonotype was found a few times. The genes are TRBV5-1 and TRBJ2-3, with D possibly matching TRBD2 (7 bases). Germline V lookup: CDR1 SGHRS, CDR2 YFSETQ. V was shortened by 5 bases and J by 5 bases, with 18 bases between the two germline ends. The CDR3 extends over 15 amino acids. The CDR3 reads CASSSIGGALDTQYF. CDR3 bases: TGCGCCAGCAGTTCCATTGGGGGGGCATTAGATACGCAGTATTTT. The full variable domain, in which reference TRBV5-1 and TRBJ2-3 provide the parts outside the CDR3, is KAGVTQTPRYLIKTRGQQVTLSCSPISGHRSVSWYQQTPGQGLQFLFEYFSETQRNKGNFPGRFSGRQFSNSRSEMNVSTLELGDSALYLCASSSIGGALDTQYFGPGTRLTVL.

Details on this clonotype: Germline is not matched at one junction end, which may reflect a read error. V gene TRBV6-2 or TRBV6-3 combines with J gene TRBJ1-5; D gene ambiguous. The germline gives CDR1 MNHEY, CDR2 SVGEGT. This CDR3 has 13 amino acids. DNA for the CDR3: TGTGCCAGCATCTGGAGGGTGAATCGGCCCCAGCATTTT. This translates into CASIWRVNRPQHF.